These T cell receptor beta chains were read from a single sample in a study of OX40 agonist ivuxolimab in advanced cancers. This table comes from immunoSEQ multiplex PCR, and its TCRdb copy is limited to in-frame clones, with some not included. Of fewer than 80,000 clones listed, roughly 80% are singletons. Sample: CD4+ or CD8+ T cells sorted from blood, taken in a trial of the OX40 agonist ivuxolimab. These receptors all come from an adult with an advanced solid tumor such as melanoma, head and neck, liver or kidney cancer. Each CDR3 is given with its conserved first and last residue. D genes are given only for firm matches. Clone size appears in some rows only: once, few, many, or a class for an expanded clone.

V gene	D gene	clone size	CDR3 length	J gene	CDR3 protein	CDR3 DNA
TRBV6-6	.	once	16	TRBJ1-5	CASSYSGGDSNQPQHF	TGTGCCAGCAGTTACTCCGGCGGAGATAGCAATCAGCCCCAGCATTTT
TRBV5-4	.	.	13	TRBJ1-2	CASSLTPNYGYTF	TGTGCCAGCAGCTTGACACCTAACTATGGCTACACCTTC
TRBV29-1	.	.	13	TRBJ2-3	CSVAIGITDTQYF	TGCAGCGTGGCAATTGGAATTACAGATACGCAGTATTTT
TRBV7-9	.	.	14	TRBJ2-7	CASSPLTVLYEQYF	TGTGCCAGCAGCCCCCTCACGGTCCTCTACGAGCAGTACTTC
TRBV6-6	.	.	14	TRBJ2-1	CASSPRPGFNEQFF	TGTGCCAGCAGTCCAAGGCCAGGGTTCAATGAGCAGTTCTTC
TRBV12-5	TRBD2	.	16	TRBJ2-1	CASGPRGLAVYNEQFF	TGTGCTAGTGGCCCCAGGGGACTAGCGGTCTACAATGAGCAGTTCTTC
TRBV6-6	TRBD1	few	14	TRBJ2-1	CASTRQGVYNEQFF	TGTGCCAGCACCCGACAGGGGGTTTACAATGAGCAGTTCTTC
TRBV5-1	.	.	14	TRBJ2-1	CASSSRGDGNEQFF	TGCGCCAGCAGCTCCAGGGGAGATGGAAATGAGCAGTTCTTC
TRBV14	.	many	13	TRBJ1-5	CASSQDQAQPQHF	TGTGCCAGCAGCCAAGACCAGGCTCAGCCCCAGCATTTT
TRBV7-6	.	.	15	TRBJ2-6	CASSFSDSGANVLTF	TGTGCCAGCAGCTTTTCGGACTCTGGGGCCAACGTCCTGACTTTC
TRBV6-6	TRBD1	.	15	TRBJ1-2	CASNEPGQANYGYTF	TGTGCCAGCAACGAACCGGGACAGGCGAACTATGGCTACACCTTC
TRBV5-1	TRBD2	once	15	TRBJ2-1	CASSFTSGGAPEQFF	TGCGCCAGCAGCTTTACTAGCGGGGGGGCCCCTGAGCAGTTCTTC
TRBV28	.	.	13	TRBJ2-7	CASGSGATYEQYF	TGTGCCAGCGGTAGCGGAGCCACCTACGAGCAGTACTTC
TRBV7-9	.	.	14	TRBJ1-2	CASSLADSTGGYTF	TGTGCCAGCAGCTTGGCGGATAGCACAGGTGGCTACACCTTC
TRBV7-9	TRBD1	.	16	TRBJ2-5	CASSLLPGQGDETQYF	TGTGCCAGCAGCTTACTACCGGGACAGGGGGATGAGACCCAGTACTTC
TRBV7-9	TRBD1	.	17	TRBJ1-2	CASSPWDRVPEDYGYTF	TGTGCCAGCAGCCCCTGGGACAGGGTGCCTGAGGACTATGGCTACACCTTC
TRBV7-9	.	few	15	TRBJ2-7	CASSDTDRTGYEQYF	TGTGCCAGCAGCGATACGGATAGAACAGGGTACGAGCAGTACTTC
TRBV9	.	.	15	TRBJ1-2	CASSVVPDSLDGYTF	TGTGCCAGCAGCGTAGTTCCGGACAGCTTAGATGGCTACACCTTC
TRBV5-1	.	.	17	TRBJ1-1	CASSPQPGQSWNTEAFF	TGCGCCAGCAGCCCCCAACCTGGACAGTCATGGAACACTGAAGCTTTCTTT
TRBV10-1	.	.	14	TRBJ2-7	CALFLPQGSGEQYF	TGCGCCCTCTTCCTCCCCCAGGGTAGTGGCGAGCAGTACTTC
TRBV28	TRBD1	.	18	TRBJ1-5	CASSRTQTGTDSNQPQHF	TGTGCCAGCAGCCGCACGCAAACCGGGACAGATAGCAATCAGCCCCAGCATTTT
TRBV9	TRBD1	.	15	TRBJ1-2	CASSPRDRENYGYTF	TGTGCCAGCAGCCCTCGGGACAGGGAGAACTATGGCTACACCTTC
TRBV5-6	.	once	15	TRBJ2-2	CASSFGLENTGELFF	TGTGCCAGCAGCTTCGGCTTGGAGAACACCGGGGAGCTGTTTTTT
TRBV6-5	.	few	15	TRBJ2-2	CASSRGAVNTGELFF	TGTGCCAGCAGCCGCGGGGCGGTGAACACCGGGGAGCTGTTTTTT
TRBV29-1	.	.	14	TRBJ2-3	CSVARGQFTDTQYF	TGCAGCGTCGCTAGAGGTCAATTCACAGATACGCAGTATTTT
TRBV6-1	TRBD1	.	14	TRBJ1-5	CASRGQLTNQPQHF	TGTGCCAGCAGGGGACAGCTAACAAATCAGCCCCAGCATTTT
TRBV7-9	.	.	13	TRBJ2-7	CASSLGQGNEQYF	TGTGCCAGCAGCTTGGGGCAGGGAAACGAGCAGTACTTC
TRBV18	TRBD1	.	13	TRBJ1-4	CASTTGENEKLFF	TGTGCCAGCACGACAGGGGAGAATGAAAAACTGTTTTTT
TRBV6-6	.	once	12	TRBJ2-5	CASSHNQETQYF	TGTGCCAGCAGCCATAATCAAGAGACCCAGTACTTC
TRBV6-5	.	.	15	TRBJ2-3	CASSWAGDVTDTQYF	TGTGCCAGCAGTTGGGCAGGGGACGTGACAGATACGCAGTATTTT
TRBV29-1	.	.	10	TRBJ2-1	CSGFYNEQFF	TGCAGCGGATTTTACAATGAGCAGTTCTTC
TRBV5-1	TRBD1	.	16	TRBJ1-4	CASSVGNRGRNEKLFF	TGCGCCAGCAGCGTCGGAAACAGGGGGCGTAATGAAAAACTGTTTTTT
TRBV6-1	.	.	14	TRBJ1-4	CASSEGDTNEKLFF	TGTGCCAGCAGTGAAGGGGACACCAATGAAAAACTGTTTTTT
TRBV4-2	TRBD2	once	17	TRBJ2-7	CASSQLAGGPIPYEQYF	TGTGCCAGCAGCCAGCTAGCGGGAGGGCCTATTCCCTACGAGCAGTACTTC
TRBV7-2	.	.	13	TRBJ2-1	CASSPSAFGEQFF	TGTGCCAGCAGCCCAAGTGCATTTGGTGAGCAGTTCTTC
TRBV19	TRBD2	.	17	TRBJ2-3	CASSKITSGEITDTQYF	TGTGCCAGTAGTAAAATCACCAGCGGGGAGATCACAGATACGCAGTATTTT
TRBV23-1	.	.	16	TRBJ2-1	CASSPLQKSTYNEQFF	TGCGCCAGCAGTCCCCTACAGAAATCCACCTACAATGAGCAGTTCTTC
TRBV18	TRBD1	.	14	TRBJ2-7	CASSPPDRGYEQYF	TGTGCCAGCTCACCACCGGACAGGGGATACGAGCAGTACTTC
TRBV7-8	TRBD1	.	15	TRBJ2-6	CASSRDRAGANVLIF	TGTGCCAGCAGCCGAGACAGGGCCGGGGCCAACGTCCTGATTTTC
TRBV5-1	.	.	16	TRBJ2-2	CASSLGQIPNTGELFF	TGCGCCAGCAGCTTGGGTCAGATACCGAACACCGGGGAGCTGTTTTTT
TRBV6-5	TRBD1	few	14	TRBJ2-3	CATRGTGGTDTQYF	TGTGCCACCCGGGGGACAGGGGGCACAGATACGCAGTATTTT
TRBV5-1	TRBD1	.	15	TRBJ2-7	CASSPGQMISYEQYF	TGCGCCAGCAGCCCGGGACAGATGATATCCTACGAGCAGTACTTC
TRBV30	.	.	15	TRBJ2-1	CAWMPGPDGVNEQFF	TGTGCCTGGATGCCGGGACCCGATGGGGTGAATGAGCAGTTCTTC
TRBV5-4	.	.	14	TRBJ1-1	CASSSWGMNTEAFF	TGTGCCAGCAGCTCGTGGGGCATGAACACTGAAGCTTTCTTT
TRBV18	.	.	14	TRBJ1-5	CASSPLGSNQPQHF	TGTGCCAGCTCACCACTCGGAAGCAATCAGCCCCAGCATTTT
TRBV4-1	TRBD2	.	14	TRBJ2-2	CASSRQGGAGELFF	TGCGCCAGCAGCCGTCAGGGAGGGGCCGGGGAGCTGTTTTTT
TRBV25-1	TRBD1	.	16	TRBJ2-3	CASSESTGGLADTQYF	TGTGCCAGCAGTGAATCTACAGGGGGTTTAGCAGATACGCAGTATTTT
TRBV5-5	.	.	15	TRBJ2-2	CASSLATGPFGELFF	TGTGCCAGCAGCTTGGCCACGGGGCCGTTCGGGGAGCTGTTTTTT
TRBV4-2	.	.	15	TRBJ2-7	CASSQDLTVTYEQYF	TGTGCCAGCAGCCAAGATTTAACGGTAACCTACGAGCAGTACTTC
TRBV6-1	TRBD1	once	14	TRBJ2-4	CASSPRDRRNIQYF	TGTGCCAGCAGTCCCCGGGACAGAAGAAACATTCAGTACTTC
TRBV15	.	.	15	TRBJ2-1	CATSQWGEPYNEQFF	TGTGCCACCAGCCAGTGGGGGGAGCCCTACAATGAGCAGTTCTTC
TRBV6-6	.	few	15	TRBJ1-5	CASRYLQGVSQPQHF	TGTGCCAGCAGGTACCTCCAGGGAGTGAGTCAGCCCCAGCATTTT
TRBV4-1	TRBD1	few	16	TRBJ1-5	CASSQSRGEGDQPQHF	TGCGCCAGCAGCCAATCCAGGGGGGAGGGTGATCAGCCCCAGCATTTT
TRBV28	TRBD1	.	13	TRBJ2-3	CASRHRGSDTQYF	TGTGCCAGCAGACACAGGGGCTCAGATACGCAGTATTTT